This T cell receptor (beta chain) was sequenced during a study of cytotoxic CD8 clonotypes in ibrutinib-treated CLL (dated by TCRdb to the early 2020s). A note on the overall study: In this cohort, approximately 15 patients were treatment-naive and more than 9 were relapsed/refractory, while around 18 had unmutated IGHV. Partial responses were observed in 24 patients and complete responses in 2; after a median follow-up of around 68 months, remission was maintained in 14 patients and progression was observed in approximately twelve. Response samples were taken after a median of approximately 12 months on treatment, ranging from about 6 to 40 months. Samples averaged about 260,000 productive templates and more than 85,000 productive rearrangements. Of the 90 or so participants in the trial, about 26 had longitudinal samples available. Cryopreserved peripheral blood mononuclear cells were collected before treatment, at response, and at either disease progression or sustained remission. The investigation overall reported the following: An increase in clonality was observed at ibrutinib response, with clonality remaining stable during sustained remission and falling back toward baseline at progression. Sustained-remission and progressing patients did not have matched sampling times, and lymph node repertoires were not examined. Public clonotypes were rare and either shrank or stayed stable during treatment, and the rise in clonality at ibrutinib response reflected expansion of private clonotypes. Baseline clonality exceeded that of age-matched healthy donors and correlated strongly with circulating CD8+ T-cell counts.

Deletion took 5 bases off V and 6 bases off J, with a span of 20 bases between the germline ends. The CDR3 has 16 amino acids, counting the end cysteine and phenylalanine. Only the CDR3 region is kept as DNA, spanning 48 bases read in frame from base 1. CDR1 and CDR2 (SGHTA, FQGTGA) derive from the germline V gene. As to this clone: Its antigen remains unidentified. No much larger clonotype is one base removed from it; base qualities were not supplied.

For TCR beta library preparation, around 2.1 micrograms of genomic DNA were extracted from the cryopreserved PBMCs. Longitudinal blood samples from CLL patients on ibrutinib monotherapy underwent high-throughput TCR beta sequencing. The patients took part in an open-label, single-center phase 2 trial of ibrutinib monotherapy. A MiSeq instrument was used for deep resolution sequencing, which targeted depths ranging from 1 in 1 million up to 1 in 200,000 T cells, with coverage averaging 10x for each clonotype. TCR beta libraries were generated with the immunoSEQ hsTCRB Kit. On the authors' methods: ImmunoSEQ Data Assistant and ImmunoSEQ Analyzer were used for data analysis, and V, D and J genes were assigned according to IMGT definitions. Clonality was computed as one minus normalized Shannon entropy of productive rearrangement frequencies, ranging from 0 to 1. Public clonotype analysis was restricted to overrepresented clonotypes comprising at least 0.05% of each patient's repertoire. Around 13 age-matched healthy donor repertoires from immuneACCESS were used as controls for clonality. As stored in TCRdb, this immuneACCESS dataset retains in-frame rearrangements with V and J assigned. A fraction of the clones does not appear; measured against another copy, unresolved V genes explain less than half of the discrepancy, and the remainder lacks a known reason. That table supplies the V and J calls and clone size; D and trimming were determined from the DNA. For this sample the table gives around 91,000 clones, of which 86% were detected only once. More than 5% of the sample goes to the ten largest clones.

This clonotype originated in a human donor with chronic lymphocytic leukemia. Specimen: PBMCs, collected before ibrutinib treatment. This sequence uses TRBV7-3 and TRBJ2-4; a weak D assignment points to TRBD2 (5 bases agree). The CDR3 reads CASSLSSAPGGNIQYF. The DNA sequence is given as TGTGCCAGCAGCCTAAGCTCGGCCCCTGGAGGAAACATTCAGTACTTC.